These 21 T cell receptor beta chains originate from one sample sequenced in a study of blood T cell repertoires in COVID-19. The table came from immunoSEQ multiplex PCR; TCRdb's copy has only in-frame clones and leaves some out. The table lists over 150,000 clones, about 74% of them singletons, with approximately 8% in the top ten. Input material: peripheral blood. These receptors were taken from a man between 60 and 75 years old with acute or convalescent COVID-19.

The V call is TRBV27, the J call TRBJ2-3; the match to TRBD2 covers 14 bases. The CDR3 sequence is 20 residues long. Germline CDR1 reads MNHEY; CDR2 reads SMNVEV (reference sequence). V lost 7 bases, J lost 0 bases, and 15 bases stayed unmatched. This chain's CDR3 is CASTTGLAGGPSLSTDTQYF. CDR3 DNA: TGTGCCAGCACCACCGGACTAGCGGGGGGCCCATCACTGAGCACAGATACGCAGTATTTT.

This clone appeared once. The chain combines TRBV7-2 with TRBJ2-5; 7 nucleotides line up with TRBD1. The CDR3 length is 15 residues. The V segment lost 4 bases and the J segment 2 bases; nucleotides outside the gene matches: 7. Germline loops: CDR1 SGHTA, CDR2 FQGNSA. This CDR3 reads CASSSGQVGQETQYF. The DNA for the CDR3 is TGTGCCAGCAGCTCCGGACAGGTTGGACAAGAGACCCAGTACTTC.

The chain recombines TRBV7-8 with TRBJ2-1; 16 bases line up with TRBD2. Germline lookup yields CDR1 SGHVS and CDR2 FQNEAQ. The CDR3 is 16 amino acids. With 5 bases clipped from V and 8 bases from J, the junction kept 6 bases outside the gene matches. The CDR3 loop is CASSPGTSGGEDEQFF. Written as DNA, the CDR3 is TGTGCCAGCAGCCCGGGGACTAGCGGGGGGGAGGATGAGCAGTTCTTC.

This CDR3 is CAWRYQGTDTEAFF. Here the CDR3 DNA reads TGTGCCTGGAGGTACCAGGGGACCGACACTGAAGCTTTCTTT. V usage is TRBV30 and J usage is TRBJ1-1; perhaps TRBD1 as D (6 bases). The V end lost 3 bases, the J end lost 3 bases, and 14 bases lay between the germline ends. CDR1 and CDR2 from the germline V gene are GTSNPN and SVGIG (reference sequence). The CDR3 spans 14 residues. The complete variable domain, with remaining parts taken from reference TRBV30 and TRBJ1-1, reads SQTIHQWPATLVQPVGSPLSLECTVEGTSNPNLYWYRQAAGRGLQLLFYSVGIGQISSEVPQNLSASRPQDRQFILSSKKLLLSDSGFYLCAWRYQGTDTEAFFGQGTRLTVV.

J is TRBJ2-6 and V is TRBV10-2, with 9 positions matching TRBD1. J lost 0 bases, V lost 7 bases, and 13 bases had no gene match. The germline gives CDR1 WSHSY, CDR2 SAAADI. The CDR3 is 19 residues long. In DNA form, the CDR3 reads TGCGCCAGCACCAGAGGACAGGGGACAATTACCTCTGGGGCCAACGTCCTGACTTTC. This gives the protein CASTRGQGTITSGANVLTF.

The V call is TRBV30, the J call TRBJ2-7; D may be TRBD1 (6 bases). The CDR3 covers 14 residues. Germline CDR1 and CDR2: GTSNPN and SVGIG (reference sequence). Trimming removed 2 bases at V and 2 bases at J, with 13 bases between. The CDR3 DNA reads TGTGCCTGGAGTCGGACAGTCGGAACCTACGAGCAGTACTTC. Translating it yields CAWSRTVGTYEQYF.

In DNA, the CDR3 is TGTGCCAGCAGTGATCCAGGCAATCAGCCCCAGCATTTT. Protein product: CASSDPGNQPQHF. The J gene is TRBJ1-5, the V gene TRBV6-1; D remains ambiguous. This CDR3 contains 13 residues. In germline, CDR1 is MNHNS, CDR2 SASEGT. V dropped 3 bases and J dropped 2 bases, with 5 bases sitting between them.

This chain joins TRBV6-2 or TRBV6-3 and TRBJ2-2; no clear D gene. V gave up 2 bases and J gave up 6 bases, with 7 bases separating them. The CDR3 is made up of 13 amino acids. Germline CDR1 and CDR2: MNHEY and SVGEGT. In nucleotides, the CDR3 is TGTGCCAGCAGTTACAGGAGATCCGGGGAGCTGTTTTTT. Residues: CASSYRRSGELFF.

At least ten counts were recorded for this clone. The chain recombines TRBV4-1 with TRBJ1-1; 9 bases map to TRBD1. This CDR3 comprises 15 residues. Trimming took 0 bases from V and 5 from J; bases not matched to a gene: 4. Germline V gene sequence: CDR1 MGHRA, CDR2 YSYEKL. CDR3 amino acids: CASSQEGTGRTEAFF. CDR3 nucleotides: TGCGCCAGCAGCCAAGAGGGGACAGGGAGGACTGAAGCTTTCTTT.

The rearrangement joins TRBV7-8 to TRBJ2-2, with 10 bases aligning to TRBD1. CDR3 size: 14 residues. Germline V gene lookup returns CDR1 SGHVS and CDR2 FQNEAQ. The V gene end was trimmed by 5 bases and the J gene end by 4 bases; junction bases not matched to a gene: 1. The CDR3 is CASSGQGGTGELFF. The CDR3 DNA reads as TGTGCCAGCAGCGGACAGGGGGGCACCGGGGAGCTGTTTTTT.

The rearrangement links TRBV27 to TRBJ2-3, with 9 positions matching TRBD1. This CDR3 comprises 16 residues. Per the germline V gene, CDR1 is MNHEY and CDR2 is SMNVEV (reference sequence). After removal of 5 bases from V and 3 bases from J, the junction contained 9 bases not matched to a gene. CDR3 coding DNA: TGTGCCAGCAGTCCCACCGGGACAGGGATAACAGATACGCAGTATTTT. It yields the protein CASSPTGTGITDTQYF.

This clone has just a few counts. V is TRBV28 and J is TRBJ2-7; the match to TRBD1 covers 8 bases. The CDR3 length is 15 residues. Germline V gene sequence: CDR1 MDHEN, CDR2 SYDVKM. V trimming: 6 bases; J trimming: 0 bases; junction bases outside the gene matches: 7. The CDR3 reads CASSPGGELSYEQYF. CDR3 bases: TGTGCCAGCAGCCCAGGGGGCGAACTCTCCTACGAGCAGTACTTC.

The V call is TRBV19, the J call TRBJ1-5; D is possibly TRBD1 (5 bases). The V and J ends lost 3 bases and 9 bases respectively, with 9 bases between them. In germline, CDR1 is LNHDA, CDR2 SQIVND (reference sequence). The CDR3 has 12 residues. DNA of the CDR3: TGTGCCAGTAGTATTAGCGGGGGGCCCCAGCATTTT. Translated, it gives CASSISGGPQHF.

This chain joins TRBV12-3 or TRBV12-4 and TRBJ1-2; D uncertain. Trimming shortened V by 4 bases and J by 2 bases, and 8 bases separated the two germline ends. This CDR3 spans 13 amino acids. CDR3 DNA: TGTGCCAGCAGTTATACAGAGAACTATGGCTACACCTTC. This encodes CASSYTENYGYTF.

The rearrangement links TRBV7-7 to TRBJ2-1, with D unresolved. The CDR3 totals 13 residues. Germline loops: CDR1 SSHAT, CDR2 FNYEAQ (reference sequence). V dropped 2 bases and J dropped 6 bases, with 8 bases sitting between them. CDR3 nucleotide sequence: TGTGCCAGCAGCTTAACTGCAGGCAATGAGCAGTTCTTC. It specifies CASSLTAGNEQFF.

The chain joins TRBV5-6 to TRBJ1-5; the D gene is possibly TRBD1 (5 bases). The germline V gene has CDR1 SGHDT and CDR2 YYEEEE. V was trimmed by 4 bases and J by 0 bases, leaving 20 bases between them. The CDR3 is 18 residues long. The CDR3: CASSVLMAGPYSNQPQHF. The DNA for the CDR3 is TGTGCCAGCAGCGTATTAATGGCAGGGCCATATAGCAATCAGCCCCAGCATTTT.

The chain recombines TRBV5-4 with TRBJ2-1; 7 bases fit TRBD1. V gave up 4 bases and J gave up 7 bases; unmatched junction bases: 14. Germline assignment: CDR1 SGHNT and CDR2 YYREEE (reference sequence). The CDR3 is made up of 16 amino acids. DNA for the CDR3: TGTGCCAGCAGCCCCAGACAGGGAAAAGGTAGAAATGAGCAGTTCTTC. Encoded protein: CASSPRQGKGRNEQFF.

The chain employs TRBV20-1 and TRBJ2-5, with D possibly being TRBD2 (5 bases). The ends were cut back, 5 bases at V and 5 bases at J, with 6 bases in the middle. This CDR3 comprises 10 residues. Germline CDR1 reads DFQATT; CDR2 reads SNEGSKA (reference sequence). CDR3 nucleotides: TGCAGTGCTGGGGAGGAGACCCAGTACTTC. It yields the protein CSAGEETQYF.

J is TRBJ1-6 and V is TRBV27; 7 bases fit TRBD1. The CDR3 covers 15 residues. Trimming took 3 bases from V and 4 from J; bases not matched to a gene: 3. Germline V gene lookup returns CDR1 MNHEY and CDR2 SMNVEV (reference sequence). Here the CDR3 reads CASSFGQAYNSPLHF. DNA of the CDR3: TGTGCCAGCAGTTTCGGACAGGCGTATAATTCACCCCTCCACTTT.

There are a few counts of this clone. The chain combines TRBV12-5 with TRBJ1-1, with 11 nucleotides matching TRBD1. V gave up 2 bases and J gave up 11 bases; unmatched junction bases: 4. Germline V CDR1 and CDR2: LGHNT, FRNRAP. This CDR3 is built from 13 residues. The DNA of the CDR3 is TGTGCTAGTGGTTTGTGGGACAGGGGGGGTGCTTTCTTT. Amino acids: CASGLWDRGGAFF.

This clone was detected a few times. The V gene is TRBV5-8, the J gene TRBJ1-5; 7 bases are a match to TRBD1. V shed 4 bases and J 4 bases; nucleotides not matched to a gene: 8. The CDR3 extends over 15 amino acids. The germline gives CDR1 SGHTS, CDR2 YDEGEE. CDR3 nucleotide sequence: TGTGCCAGCAGCGGATACAGGGGCCTTAATCAGCCCCAGCATTTT. This gives the protein CASSGYRGLNQPQHF.